Sequencing of this T cell receptor (beta chain) was carried out in a study of T-cell memory formation after mild COVID-19. Study overall: Among the donors, TCR clusters were largely specific to each donor.

The CDR3 extends over 15 amino acids. V was clipped by 0 bases and J by 1 base, with 10 bases between them. Germline CDR1 reads SGHRS; CDR2 reads YFSETQ. As concerns this clonotype: Its antigen is currently unknown. This may stem from a read error, because a much larger clone lies one nucleotide away.

cDNA libraries for TCR alpha and TCR beta, carrying sample barcodes and UMIs, came from 5'RACE with constant-segment primers. TCRdb itself ran the 5' RACE reads through MiXCR, one entry per CDR3 protein. The table lists a few hundred thousand distinct CDR3 sequences, 20% to 25% of them singletons. Overall study results and limits: Day 37-peaking second-wave clones had unconfirmed SARS-CoV-2 specificity. That cross-reactive memory joined was suggested by some responding clones appearing in pre-infection memory.

Sequences were obtained from PBMCs or a T cell subset sorted from them (not recorded which). The chain couples TRBV5-1 to TRBJ1-1; TRBD1 might be the D (5 bases). The TCR sequence derives from a man aged 18-30 years who had mild COVID-19 (a few samples of this study predate the infection). Cell type and time point are not known. The CDR3 sequence is CASSLAHGANTEAFF. In DNA form, the CDR3 reads TGCGCCAGCAGCTTGGCCCATGGGGCGAACACTGAAGCTTTCTTT. The complete variable domain, with remaining parts taken from reference TRBV5-1 and TRBJ1-1, reads KAGVTQTPRYLIKTRGQQVTLSCSPISGHRSVSWYQQTPGQGLQFLFEYFSETQRNKGNFPGRFSGRQFSNSRSEMNVSTLELGDSALYLCASSLAHGANTEAFFGQGTRLTVV.